Only one count was recorded for the clone carrying this TCR beta chain. This sample stems from a study of blood T cell repertoires in COVID-19. Study-wide background: The United States, Italy and Spain supplied acute and convalescent COVID-19 samples.

Sequencing was performed with immunoSEQ multiplex PCR; in TCRdb, only in-frame clones are kept and a portion is missing. The sample lists approximately 130,000 clones, around four fifths occurring once. Per germline, CDR1 SGHTA and CDR2 FQGTGA. There are 13 residues in the CDR3. V was clipped by 2 bases and J by 4 bases, with 8 bases between them. The TCR was taken from an older man with acute or convalescent COVID-19. Sequences were obtained from peripheral blood. The V gene is TRBV7-3, the J gene TRBJ1-1, with unresolved D. The CDR3 loop is CASSLLGGTEAFF. DNA of the CDR3: TGTGCCAGCAGCTTACTGGGAGGCACTGAAGCTTTCTTT.